The 7 T cell receptor beta chains below were found in one sample sequenced in a study of metastatic and nonmetastatic thyroid tumors (dated by TCRdb to 2019 to 2021). Before undergoing thyroid surgery, none of the patients had been given any kind of treatment. Libraries were made using PCR. Sequencing instrument: Illumina HiSeq 4000. TCRdb reprocessing: public reads trimmed at Q25 with fastp, clones called with MiXCR, in-frame beta chains kept. The sample table lists under 25,000 clones, about 23% of them with a count of one. Around 7.8% of the sample goes to the ten largest clones. Material for sequencing was adjacent normal tissue. These receptors were obtained from a female donor with papillary thyroid cancer or a benign thyroid nodule (not recorded which). Some clones in this sample may be carry-over from other donors' samples.

In its sample, this clone was seen a few times. The rearrangement joins TRBV11-3 to TRBJ2-3; D is ambiguous. The germline gives CDR1 SGHNT, CDR2 YENEEA. V was cut by 3 bases and J by 4 bases, with 5 bases left in between. The CDR3 extends over 12 amino acids. The CDR3 DNA reads TGTGCCAGCAGCTTCGGTGCAGATACGCAGTATTTT. Translation: CASSFGADTQYF.

This chain uses TRBV11-1 with TRBJ1-6, with 7 bases lining up with TRBD1. This CDR3 comprises 16 residues. Germline V CDR1 and CDR2: SGHAT, FQDESV (reference sequence). V lost 5 bases to trimming and J lost 5 bases; unmatched junction nucleotides: 9. CDR3 region: CASSPGQAPNNSPLHF. The DNA for the CDR3 is TGTGCCAGCAGCCCTGGACAGGCGCCTAATAATTCACCCCTCCACTTT.

The rearrangement uses TRBV30 and TRBJ1-2; 8 nucleotides line up with TRBD1. CDR3 length: 15 amino acids. Germline lookup yields CDR1 GTSNPN and CDR2 SVGIG (reference sequence). The V segment lost 1 base and the J segment 8 bases; nucleotides outside the gene matches: 12. CDR3 sequence reads: CAWSGPARGLKGYTF. DNA for the CDR3: TGTGCCTGGAGTGGGCCTGCCAGGGGGCTGAAAGGCTACACCTTC.

This clone was detected only a few times. CDR3 loop: CSARLQGSLNYGYTF. Written as DNA, the CDR3 is TGCAGTGCTAGACTTCAGGGCTCTCTTAACTATGGCTACACCTTC. The chain carries TRBV20-1 and TRBJ1-2, with D perhaps TRBD1 (5 bases). The germline CDR1 and CDR2 sequences are DFQATT and SNEGSKA (reference sequence). The V end was cut by 2 bases, the J end by 1 base, with 14 bases between. The CDR3 length is 15 residues.

The chain joins TRBV28 to TRBJ1-2; D gene unclear. V dropped 2 bases and J dropped 6 bases, with 10 bases sitting between them. CDR1 MDHEN and CDR2 SYDVKM come from the germline V gene. The CDR3 has 13 amino acids. The CDR3 bases are TGTGCCAGCAGTTTAGGGCTTCGCGATGGCTACACCTTC. It specifies CASSLGLRDGYTF.

The chain links TRBV4-1 to TRBJ2-7; D tentatively reads TRBD1 or TRBD2 (5 bases each). The V end lost 0 bases, the J end lost 13 bases, and 16 bases lay between the germline ends. CDR1 is MGHRA and CDR2 is YSYEKL in the germline V gene. The CDR3 runs 13 residues. Here the CDR3 reads CASSQEPPGTIYF. The DNA of the CDR3 is TGCGCCAGCAGCCAAGAGCCGCCCGGGACGATATACTTC.

The V gene is TRBV20-1, the J gene TRBJ2-7, with 8 nucleotides matching TRBD1. This CDR3 has 14 amino acids. The germline V gene has CDR1 DFQATT and CDR2 SNEGSKA (reference sequence). V lost 5 bases, J lost 0 bases, and 6 bases stayed unmatched. The CDR3 DNA follows: TGCAGTGCTTGGGACAGGTCTCACTCCTACGAGCAGTACTTC. It yields the protein CSAWDRSHSYEQYF.